This T cell receptor beta chain is from a study of read filtering for tumor transcriptome and immune sequencing. Study outcomes and limitations: In IR-seq, single-read clonotypes were 65% to 90% of clonotypes but around 3.4% of reads. RNA-seq captured clonotypes less deeply and reliably than IR-seq.

This CDR3 comprises 16 residues. Germline V CDR1 and CDR2: LNHNV, YYDKDF (reference sequence). About this clonotype itself: What it binds is not known. One junction end does not reproduce the germline sequence, and a read error may be involved.

Molecular barcoded adaptors covering alpha/delta and beta/gamma chains were used on 400 ng RNA. MiXCR, run by TCRdb on the reads, gives a single entry per CDR3 protein. The table lists about 130,000 distinct CDR3 sequences, around 13% of them singletons. The sequence was collected from a donor aged 40 or older with multiple myeloma. The sequenced sample was a population of CD138-negative cells sorted from bone marrow. The chain couples TRBV15 to TRBJ1-1; TRBD1 might be the D (5 bases). CDR3 coding DNA: TGTGCCACCAGCAGAGGGTCAGGGCGGGGGAACACTGAAGCTCTCTTT. Its translation: CATSRGSGRGNTEALF.